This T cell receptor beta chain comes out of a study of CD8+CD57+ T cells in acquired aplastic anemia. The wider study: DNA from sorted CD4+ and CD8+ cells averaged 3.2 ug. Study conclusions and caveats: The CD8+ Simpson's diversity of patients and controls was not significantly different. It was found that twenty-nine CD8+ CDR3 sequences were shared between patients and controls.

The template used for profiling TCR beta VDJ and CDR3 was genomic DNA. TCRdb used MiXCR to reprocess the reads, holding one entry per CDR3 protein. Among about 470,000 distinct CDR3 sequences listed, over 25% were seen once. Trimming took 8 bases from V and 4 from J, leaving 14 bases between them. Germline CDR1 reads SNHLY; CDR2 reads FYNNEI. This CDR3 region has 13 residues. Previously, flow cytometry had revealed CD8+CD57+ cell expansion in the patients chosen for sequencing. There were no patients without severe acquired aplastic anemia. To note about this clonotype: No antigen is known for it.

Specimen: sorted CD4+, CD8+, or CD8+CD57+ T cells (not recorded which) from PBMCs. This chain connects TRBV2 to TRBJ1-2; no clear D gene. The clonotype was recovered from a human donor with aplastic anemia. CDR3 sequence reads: CASRIGRGYGYTF. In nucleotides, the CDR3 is TGTGCCAGCCGAATCGGGCGCGGCTATGGCTACACCTTC.